This T cell receptor (beta chain) came from a study of blood T cell repertoires in COVID-19. Study in general: PBMCs, B-cell-depleted T cells, or T cells provided the cDNA or gDNA that made up the material.

In the authors' workflow: Researchers report that nucleated cell counts were estimated from reference gene primer amplification. The method was immunoSEQ multiplex PCR; TCRdb's version includes in-frame clones alone and lacks a portion of them. D and trimming come from the DNA, and the V and J calls and clone size come from that table. The sample has around 150,000 clones, less than 80% seen once. The CDR3 loop spans 13 amino acids. V lost 6 bases, J lost 4 bases, and 11 bases lay in between. Germline-derived CDR1 and CDR2 are ENHRY and SYGVKD. V is TRBV10-3 and J is TRBJ2-3; D perhaps matches TRBD1 (6 bases). The clonotype was recovered from a woman of 80 years or more with active or convalescent COVID-19. Sample: peripheral blood. CDR3 loop: CAIRGAGADTQYF. The CDR3 coding sequence is TGTGCCATCAGGGGGGCCGGGGCAGATACGCAGTATTTT.